The rows below give T cell receptor beta chains drawn from one sample of a study of blood T cell repertoires in COVID-19. TCRdb's table, derived via immunoSEQ multiplex PCR, lists solely in-frame clones and lacks some. Among about 120,000 clones, around 83% were seen once, and the ten largest hold approximately 6.3%. The sequenced sample consisted of peripheral blood. Every receptor here comes from a man at least 80 years old with active or convalescent COVID-19. The CDR3 runs from the conserved cysteine through the conserved F or W. Fields, in order: CDR3 protein, CDR3 DNA, J gene, clone size, D gene, V gene. D genes are given only for firm matches. Size is omitted from some rows. Given values are once, few, many or a class for expanded clones.

CDR3: CASSLPVDTEAFF
DNA: TGTGCCAGCAGTTTACCCGTTGACACTGAAGCTTTCTTT
J: TRBJ1-1
size: NA
D: NA
V: TRBV28

CDR3: CASSPLSSYEQYF
DNA: TGTGCCAGCAGCCCCCTATCCTCCTACGAGCAGTACTTC
J: TRBJ2-7
size: NA
D: NA
V: TRBV3-1/TRBV3-2

CDR3: CASRVTLTSGGEYEQYF
DNA: TGCGCCAGCAGGGTGACCCTGACTAGCGGGGGGGAGTACGAGCAGTACTTC
J: TRBJ2-7
size: NA
D: TRBD2
V: TRBV5-1

CDR3: CASSSQETQYF
DNA: TGTGCCAGCAGCTCACAAGAGACCCAGTACTTC
J: TRBJ2-5
size: NA
D: NA
V: TRBV5-4

CDR3: CASSDSGGSGNIQYF
DNA: TGTGCCAGCAGTGACTCTGGTGGGAGTGGGAACATTCAGTACTTC
J: TRBJ2-4
size: NA
D: NA
V: TRBV6-4

CDR3: CASSYFGSSYNSPLHF
DNA: TGTGCCAGCAGTTACTTCGGGAGCTCCTATAATTCACCCCTCCACTTT
J: TRBJ1-6
size: NA
D: NA
V: TRBV6-2/TRBV6-3

CDR3: CASSQLAGGRDTQYF
DNA: TGTGCCAGCAGTCAACTAGCGGGGGGGCGAGATACGCAGTATTTT
J: TRBJ2-3
size: NA
D: TRBD2
V: TRBV6-5

CDR3: CASSDGHLSNQPQHF
DNA: TGTGCCAGCAGCGACGGACACTTGAGCAATCAGCCCCAGCATTTT
J: TRBJ1-5
size: once
D: NA
V: TRBV9

CDR3: CASSEGGTWNQPQHF
DNA: TGTGCCAGCAGTGAAGGTGGGACTTGGAATCAGCCCCAGCATTTT
J: TRBJ1-5
size: NA
D: NA
V: TRBV2

CDR3: CASSPGLVYNEQFF
DNA: TGTGCCAGCAGCCCCGGACTCGTCTACAATGAGCAGTTCTTC
J: TRBJ2-1
size: NA
D: NA
V: TRBV5-4

CDR3: CASRNSMNTEAFF
DNA: TGTGCCAGCAGGAACAGCATGAACACTGAAGCTTTCTTT
J: TRBJ1-1
size: NA
D: NA
V: TRBV2

CDR3: CSVSEASGGTDTQYF
DNA: TGCAGCGTTTCGGAGGCTAGCGGGGGAACAGATACGCAGTATTTT
J: TRBJ2-3
size: NA
D: TRBD2
V: TRBV29-1

CDR3: CASSVGGREPYEQYF
DNA: TGTGCCAGCAGCGTAGGCGGACGGGAACCCTACGAGCAGTACTTC
J: TRBJ2-7
size: NA
D: NA
V: TRBV9

CDR3: CASSPGGLAKNIQYF
DNA: TGCGCCAGCAGCCCCGGAGGGTTAGCCAAAAACATTCAGTACTTC
J: TRBJ2-4
size: NA
D: NA
V: TRBV5-1

CDR3: CASSRGQGLSEAFF
DNA: TGTGCCAGCAGCAGGGGGCAGGGGTTGTCTGAAGCTTTCTTT
J: TRBJ1-1
size: NA
D: TRBD1
V: TRBV9

CDR3: CASSTSGASTDTQYF
DNA: TGCGCCAGCAGCACTAGCGGGGCGAGCACAGATACGCAGTATTTT
J: TRBJ2-3
size: NA
D: TRBD2
V: TRBV5-1

CDR3: CASSQGSGGPGANVLTF
DNA: TGTGCCAGCTCGCAGGGTAGCGGGGGACCTGGGGCCAACGTCCTGACTTTC
J: TRBJ2-6
size: few
D: TRBD2
V: TRBV18

CDR3: CASSLTGKGTEAFF
DNA: TGTGCCAGCAGCTTGACAGGGAAGGGCACTGAAGCTTTCTTT
J: TRBJ1-1
size: NA
D: TRBD1
V: TRBV11-1

CDR3: CASSVTGGTEAFF
DNA: TGTGCCAGCAGCGTAACAGGGGGCACTGAAGCTTTCTTT
J: TRBJ1-1
size: NA
D: TRBD1
V: TRBV5-4

CDR3: CASSVGASVTYEQYF
DNA: TGTGCCAGCAGCGTAGGTGCTAGCGTGACTTACGAGCAGTACTTC
J: TRBJ2-7
size: once
D: NA
V: TRBV9

CDR3: CASSWGQGSTGELFF
DNA: TGTGCCAGTAGCTGGGGACAGGGTAGCACCGGGGAGCTGTTTTTT
J: TRBJ2-2
size: NA
D: TRBD1
V: TRBV19

CDR3: CASSVGGQPRTGELFF
DNA: TGTGCCAGCAGCGTAGGGGGACAACCAAGGACCGGGGAGCTGTTTTTT
J: TRBJ2-2
size: NA
D: NA
V: TRBV9

CDR3: CASSPGQGANYGYTF
DNA: TGTGCCAGCAGCCCGGGACAGGGGGCGAACTATGGCTACACCTTC
J: TRBJ1-2
size: NA
D: TRBD1
V: TRBV3-1/TRBV3-2

CDR3: CASSLNRYLETQYF
DNA: TGTGCCAGCAGCTTAAATCGGTACCTCGAGACCCAGTACTTC
J: TRBJ2-5
size: NA
D: NA
V: TRBV7-8